One and the same sample provided the 15 T cell receptor beta chains below, sequenced in a study of blood T cells in healthy people across ages. Using a J-beta primer mix together with a sample-barcoded 5' primer, a second PCR was run for roughly 6 to 11 cycles. From the 5' RACE reads, TCRdb called clonotypes with MiXCR, one entry per CDR3 protein. The data hold 1.5 million to 2 million distinct CDR3 sequences, with 28% observed a single time. The sample taken for sequencing was blood. These receptors all stem from a young woman in good health.

The sample holds a few counts of this clonotype. The gene calls are TRBV27 and TRBJ2-1; 7 bases align to TRBD2. The CDR3 runs 15 residues. Germline V gene data show CDR1 as MNHEY and CDR2 as SMNVEV (reference sequence). J lost 12 bases, V lost 3 bases, and 14 bases had no gene match. The CDR3 protein is CASSFDSGEILRQFF. The CDR3 nucleotides read TGTGCCAGCAGTTTTGACAGCGGGGAGATACTGAGGCAGTTCTTC.

This clonotype was seen only a few times. The J gene is TRBJ1-1, the V gene TRBV9; D is ambiguous. V was pared by 4 bases and J by 5 bases, with 12 bases between. Looked up from germline, CDR1 is SGDLS and CDR2 is YYNGEE. The CDR3 spans 13 residues. CDR3 protein: CASSPGVRTEAFF. CDR3 nucleotides: TGTGCCAGCAGCCCCGGGGTGCGGACTGAAGCTTTCTTT.

This clonotype was picked up a small number of times. The genes are TRBV24-1 and TRBJ2-3, with 9 bases identical to TRBD1. Germline V gene sequence: CDR1 KGHDR, CDR2 SFDVKD. This CDR3 has 16 residues. Germline trimming cut 5 bases from V and 5 bases from J; bases unmatched to any gene: 10. The CDR3 nucleotides are TGTGCCACCAGTGCCCCCCTGACAGGGGGGAGAGATACGCAGTATTTT. It translates to CATSAPLTGGRDTQYF.

The CDR3 bases are TGTGCCAGCAGGCACTCTTTTGACACTGAAGCTTTCTTT. It yields the protein CASRHSFDTEAFF. This rearrangement joins TRBV27 to TRBJ1-1; D is unresolved. The germline V and J ends were trimmed by 6 bases and 3 bases, with 11 bases remaining between them. The CDR3 runs to 13 residues. Germline CDR1 MNHEY, CDR2 SMNVEV (reference sequence).

The rearrangement links TRBV28 to TRBJ2-5, with 7 bases that match TRBD1. The CDR3 has 15 amino acids. CDR1 MDHEN and CDR2 SYDVKM come from the germline V gene. V was pared by 7 bases and J by 2 bases, with 10 bases of the junction left unmatched. For the CDR3, the DNA is TGTGCCAGCACAGGCCCCGGGACAGATCAAGAGACCCAGTACTTC. Protein: CASTGPGTDQETQYF.

This clonotype was observed once. An end of the junction differs from the germline gene, which may be a read error. The chain is built from TRBV3-1 and TRBJ2-7, with D possibly called TRBD1 or TRBD2 (5 bases each). Germline CDR1 and CDR2: LGHDT and YNNKEL (reference sequence). The CDR3 is 17 amino acids. The CDR3 is CAGSQGAAGRFGDEQYF. The CDR3 nucleotides are TGTGCCGGCAGCCAAGGGGCGGCAGGGAGATTCGGGGACGAGCAGTACTTC.

This rearrangement joins TRBV3-1 to TRBJ2-4; tentatively, D is TRBD1 (6 bases). With 7 bases removed from V and 7 bases from J, the gap between germline ends came to 14 bases. The CDR3 sequence is 13 residues long. Germline CDR1 is LGHDT and CDR2 is YNNKEL (reference sequence). In DNA form, the CDR3 reads TGTGCCAGCAATGCAGGGGCCGACAACATTCAGTACTTC. Amino acids: CASNAGADNIQYF.

This clonotype occurred many times. The chain has TRBV29-1 and TRBJ1-6, with D unresolved. V lost 7 bases, J lost 4 bases, and 11 bases lay in between. CDR1 and CDR2 (germline): SQVTM, ANQGSEA. The CDR3 extends over 13 amino acids. The CDR3 DNA reads TGCAGCGCCGGAGCCGGTTATAATTCACCCCTCCACTTT. Protein product: CSAGAGYNSPLHF.

This clonotype was detected ten times or more. The J gene is TRBJ1-2, the V gene TRBV29-1, with 7 bases identical to TRBD1. CDR1 and CDR2 from the germline V gene are SQVTM and ANQGSEA. The trim removed 7 bases at V and 8 bases at J, leaving 7 bases unmatched. The CDR3 spans 11 residues. The CDR3: CSADRVEGYTF. The CDR3, as DNA: TGCAGCGCTGACAGGGTCGAAGGCTACACCTTC.

The rearrangement links TRBV5-1 to TRBJ2-1, with TRBD2 identical over 11 bases. Germline V gene data show CDR1 as SGHRS and CDR2 as YFSETQ. The CDR3 is 15 residues long. The ends lost 0 bases at V and 6 bases at J; junction bases unmatched: 2. The CDR3 sequence is CASSLVSGGANEQFF. The CDR3, as DNA: TGCGCCAGCAGCTTGGTTAGCGGGGGGGCCAATGAGCAGTTCTTC.

Written as DNA, the CDR3 is TGTGCCAGCAGCCCGGGACAGGGGGTACAGCCCCAGCATTTT. This codes for CASSPGQGVQPQHF. The rearrangement uses TRBV12-3 or TRBV12-4 and TRBJ1-5, with TRBD1 identical over 11 bases. This CDR3 has 14 residues. Trimming at V came to 6 bases and at J to 7 bases, leaving 5 bases not matched to a gene.

In the case of this clonotype: At one end the junction does not follow the germline gene, possibly because of a read error. The chain carries TRBV9 and TRBJ2-7; TRBD1 or TRBD2 may be the D gene (5 bases each). CDR3 length: 15 amino acids. Germline CDR1 SGDLS, CDR2 YYNGEE. DNA of the CDR3: TGTGCCGGCAGCGTTGGGGGAAGAGGGACCTACGAGCAGTACTTC. Amino acids: CAGSVGGRGTYEQYF. The full variable domain, its missing parts supplied by reference TRBV9 and TRBJ2-7, is DSGVTQTPKHLITATGQRVTLRCSPRSGDLSVYWYQQSLDQGLQFLIQYYNGEERAKGNILERFSAQQFPDLHSELNLSSLELGDSALYFCAGSVGGRGTYEQYFGPGTRLTVT.

This clonotype came up many times. V is TRBV12-3 or TRBV12-4 and J is TRBJ2-7, with 9 bases identical to TRBD1. V was clipped by 5 bases and J by 3 bases; unmatched bases: 5. There are 14 residues in the CDR3. The CDR3 spells CASSDRGGIYEQYF. The CDR3 DNA reads TGTGCCAGCAGTGACAGGGGGGGAATCTACGAGCAGTACTTC.

This clonotype has more than one count but fewer than ten. Sequence at one end of the junction differs from germline and may be a read error. The rearrangement joins TRBV12-3 or TRBV12-4 to TRBJ2-1, with D unclear. There are 14 residues in the CDR3. In nucleotides, the CDR3 is TGCGCCAGCAGTTTGAGGTATCCTTACGATGAGCAGTTCTTC. It is translated as CASSLRYPYDEQFF.

This clonotype has ten or more counts. CDR3 bases: TGTGCCAGCAGCGTAGGCACTAGCGGGGGCTACGAGCAGTACTTC. As protein: CASSVGTSGGYEQYF. V usage is TRBV9 and J usage is TRBJ2-7; 11 nucleotides match TRBD2. The CDR3 length is 15 residues. V was pared by 0 bases and J by 3 bases, with 2 bases of the junction left unmatched. CDR1 and CDR2 from the germline V gene are SGDLS and YYNGEE.